Included here is one T cell receptor (beta chain) sequence, with context. Its antigen remains unknown. The CDR3 length is 18 residues. Germline assignment: CDR1 KGHSH and CDR2 LQKENI. With V trimmed by 0 bases and J by 4 bases, 13 bases remained unmatched. These data are taken from a study of T cell responses to AZD1222 COVID-19 vaccine. Sequencing was performed with immunoSEQ multiplex PCR; in TCRdb, only in-frame clones are kept and a portion is missing. The sample has more than 85,000 clones, about 87% seen once. The study, taken as a whole, reports: An increase in Spike-specific TCR breadth and depth was observed after two AZD1222 doses. Baseline seropositivity occurred in only a handful of AZD1222 recipients. With dominance at 160-218 and 743-854, vaccine-associated CD4 TCRs spanned spike. Donors, mostly white British, included more females; clonal diversity was possibly underestimated.

This sequence joins TRBV18 and TRBJ1-2; 8 bases agree with TRBD1. The sample was peripheral blood, taken on day 0 of AZD1222 vaccination. The sequence derives from an adult in good health. The CDR3 DNA is TGTGCCAGCTCACCACCGGGACAGGTCGTGGGGGGCTCCTATGGCTACACCTTC. Its protein is CASSPPGQVVGGSYGYTF.